This record looks at one TCR beta chain sequence and its context. Antigen specificity is unknown. The data stem from a study of cytomegalovirus exposure and HLA in healthy donors. About the study: The same platform was used for the 110 or so validation repertoires as for the roughly 700 first-cohort repertoires, as reported in a later analysis. Study-wide points: Testing in vitro showed a few CMV-associated chains specific for CMV antigens. Rare sequences made up most TCRs, while some public TCRs were found in many donors. The classifier, whose performance was assessed in both the original and validation cohorts, reportedly diagnosed cytomegalovirus status with high specificity and sensitivity.

Trimming pared 1 base from V and 1 base from J, leaving 13 bases between. The CDR3 contains 16 residues. CDR1 and CDR2 (germline): LGHNA, YSLEER. Data came from immunoSEQ multiplex PCR; TCRdb stores just in-frame clones and leaves some out. The repertoire holds some 160,000 clones, with roughly nine tenths as singletons. This clonotype originated in a man between 18 and 29 years old in good health and CMV-seronegative. The chain employs TRBV4-3 and TRBJ1-1; D remains ambiguous. Material: PBMCs. CDR3: CASSQGRIGPNTEAFF. CDR3 nucleotides: TGCGCCAGCAGCCAAGGGAGAATTGGCCCGAACACTGAAGCTTTCTTT.